This record looks at one T cell receptor (beta chain) sequence and its context. Its binding antigen is unknown. No much larger clonotype is one base removed from it; base qualities were not supplied. This specimen comes from a study of shared clonotypes between healthy human individuals (dated by TCRdb to the early 2020s). A note on the overall study: A couple of women and three men aged 18 to 49 years were included in the cohort. The study deeply sequenced blood TCR repertoires of 5 or 6 healthy adults to estimate repertoire size and the extent of clonotype sharing between individuals. Different laboratories and diverse techniques were used to prepare libraries and sequence TCR repertoires, to increase sequencing depth and limit assay-specific biases. Between about 0.8 and 9 billion PBMCs per donor were obtained by leukapheresis. Per donor, three plates each were used for CD4 naive and CD4 memory, two for CD8 naive, and one for CD8 memory.

Healthy HIV-negative adults with no recently reported acute infections or vaccinations were included as donors. All donors were Caucasian adults living in Nashville, Tennessee, USA. Magnetic negative selection was used to enrich CD4+ T cells, after which naive cells were positively selected on CD45RA and the negative fraction became the memory subset. Blood was obtained by leukapheresis, after which PBMCs were separated by Ficoll-Histopaque density gradient centrifugation and cryopreserved in liquid nitrogen vapor phase. Analytical flow cytometry was used to check the purity and quantity of each magnetically sorted T cell population. Genomic DNA was isolated from every sorted fraction and measured by UV absorbance on a Nanodrop 2000c. Results and caveats for the whole study, not just this receptor: Because the study included only a small number of donors, the genetic and exposure-history diversity represented was limited. Rarefaction of sorted-subset datasets indicated incomplete sequencing despite the large sequencing depth. Sampling was limited to blood, and TCR repertoires in tissue likely differ from TCR repertoires in blood. Pairwise subsampling indicated that sequencing depth was expected to affect the degree of clonotype sharing among donors. Higher generation probabilities were observed for clonotypes shared by all four sorted-subset donors than for non-shared clonotypes. About 5% of naive CD4, 3.5% of naive CD8, approximately 2.2% of memory CD4, and 0.4% of memory CD8 clonotypes were shared across a handful of donors. Estimated clonotype richness was generally larger for naive than for memory subsets.

Using the deep immunoSEQ assay, TCR CDR3 regions were amplified from genomic DNA by multiplex PCR. Extracted genomic DNA from each cell subset was distributed evenly across all wells of several immunoSEQ 96-well plates, and each plate was treated as a replicate. For sorted subsets, about 200 ng genomic DNA, equal to 30,000 to 35,000 T cell genomes, was loaded into each replicate PCR. The purified libraries were quantified using a Qubit 3.0 fluorometer, sized with a Bioanalyzer 2100, and then quantified again using the KAPA Library Quantification kit. Every immunoSEQ 96-well plate was sequenced on a dedicated single-read 150-cycle Illumina NextSeq 550 flow cell. The study's processing was this. Because the immunoSEQ output held only junctional sequences and lacked quality scores, the filtering could not match the filtering applied to full-length reads. To assign V/J genes and CDR3, sequences were annotated against IMGT germline references using PyIR, a Python wrapper for IgBLAST v1.9. Reads were removed for weak V/J assignments (E-value above 1e-6), missing CDR3, stop codons, out-of-frame junctions, or ambiguous translated residues. V3J clonotypes were defined as sequences sharing an identical inferred V gene, J gene, and CDR3 amino acid sequence. The percentage overlap between two repertoires was calculated by dividing the number of shared unique clonotypes by the size of the smaller repertoire. RTK rarefaction, the Chao1 estimator, and Recon v2.1 estimates of unobserved clonotypes were used to assess repertoire richness. Generation probabilities were computed with OLGA for all TCRbeta clonotypes obtained by the gDNA method from a few donors. TCRdb provides this immuneACCESS table in a form limited to in-frame rearrangements. Some clones are lacking; in checked studies, under half of them reflect an unresolved V gene, and why the rest are absent is not known. V and J calls and clone size are as listed in that table; D and trimming were resolved from the DNA. The table for this sample lists over a million clones; around four fifths of them were counted only once. The leading ten clones occupy 1.4% to 1.5% of the sample.

Taken from the germline V gene (reference sequence), the CDR1 and CDR2 loops are LNHDA and SQIVND. Spanning cysteine to phenylalanine, the CDR3 consists of 14 amino acids. Only the CDR3 region is kept as DNA, spanning 42 bases read in frame from base 1. V is clipped by 3 bases and J by 6 bases, and the sequence between their germline boundaries is 12 bases long. Recombination connected TRBV19 to TRBJ2-1, with no reliable assignment of the D segment. The clonotype comes from a man younger than 35 in good health. Sequencing used memory CD4+ T cells sorted from blood. The sample's cell subset or site label is to be understood as: CD45RA-negative fraction. The CDR3 protein is CASSIGDHFNEQFF. The nucleotide sequence reads TGTGCCAGTAGTATTGGGGATCATTTCAATGAGCAGTTCTTC.